This T cell receptor beta chain appears in the sequencing data of a study of blood T cell repertoires in COVID-19. Study-level information: Sites across the United States, Italy and Spain contributed samples from acute and convalescent COVID-19. PBMCs, B-cell-depleted T cells, or T cells were the source of the cDNA or gDNA that made up the material.

As processed by the authors: Scientists estimated how many nucleated cells there were by amplifying reference gene primers. The table came from immunoSEQ multiplex PCR; TCRdb's copy has only in-frame clones and leaves some out. The DNA was the basis for D and trimming; V, J and clone size are from that table. The sample lists a few hundred thousand clones; 75% to 90% were seen once. Trimming stripped 6 bases from V and 5 bases from J, with 8 bases between. This CDR3 comprises 11 residues. Germline V gene lookup returns CDR1 MNHEY and CDR2 SVGAGI. This clone was seen just once. Sequencing was performed on peripheral blood. The sequence derives from a woman aged 45-65 years who had recovered from COVID-19. The rearrangement links TRBV6-5 to TRBJ2-7; a possible D gene is TRBD2 (5 bases). The CDR3 DNA follows: TGTGCCAGCAGCGGGATCCACGAGCAGTACTTC. It is translated as CASSGIHEQYF.